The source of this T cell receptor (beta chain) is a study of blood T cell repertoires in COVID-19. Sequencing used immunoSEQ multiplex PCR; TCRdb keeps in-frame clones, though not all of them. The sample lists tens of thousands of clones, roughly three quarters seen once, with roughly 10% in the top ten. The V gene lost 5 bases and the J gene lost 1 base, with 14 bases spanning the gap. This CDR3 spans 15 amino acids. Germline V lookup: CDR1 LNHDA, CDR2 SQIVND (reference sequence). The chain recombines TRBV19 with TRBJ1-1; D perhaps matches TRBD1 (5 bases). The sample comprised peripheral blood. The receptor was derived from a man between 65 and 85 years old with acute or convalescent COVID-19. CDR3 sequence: CASSYDNRGNTEAFF. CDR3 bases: TGTGCCAGTAGTTACGACAATAGGGGGAACACTGAAGCTTTCTTT.